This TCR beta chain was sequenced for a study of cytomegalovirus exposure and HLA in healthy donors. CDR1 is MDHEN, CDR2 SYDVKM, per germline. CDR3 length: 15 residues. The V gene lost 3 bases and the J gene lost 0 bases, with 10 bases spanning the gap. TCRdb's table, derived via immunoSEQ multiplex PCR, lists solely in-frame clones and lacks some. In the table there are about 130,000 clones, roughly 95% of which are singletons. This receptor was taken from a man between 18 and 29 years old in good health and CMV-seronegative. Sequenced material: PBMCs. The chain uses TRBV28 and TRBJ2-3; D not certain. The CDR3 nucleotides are TGTGCCAGCAGTTTCTACAGCCTAAGCACAGATACGCAGTATTTT. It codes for CASSFYSLSTDTQYF. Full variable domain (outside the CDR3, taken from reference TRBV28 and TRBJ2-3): DVKVTQSSRYLVKRTGEKVFLECVQDMDHENMFWYRQDPGLGLRLIYFSYDVKMKEKGDIPEGYSVSREKKERFSLILESASTNQTSMYLCASSFYSLSTDTQYFGPGTRLTVL.